These 12 T cell receptor beta chains were sequenced from one sample in a study of blood T cell repertoires in COVID-19. Clones were sequenced by immunoSEQ multiplex PCR, and TCRdb holds only the in-frame ones, with some missing. The sample lists a few hundred thousand clones; approximately 85% were seen once. Source material: PBMCs or T cells enriched from blood (not recorded which). These receptors were obtained from a woman aged 25 to 39 who had recovered from COVID-19.

The chain is built from TRBV19 and TRBJ1-1; D is possibly TRBD1 (5 bases). V lost 7 bases to trimming and J lost 0 bases, with 15 bases between them. CDR3 length: 15 residues. CDR1 LNHDA and CDR2 SQIVND come from the germline V gene (reference sequence). DNA of the CDR3: TGTGCCAGTAACTCAGACAGCTACATGAACACTGAAGCTTTCTTT. Translation: CASNSDSYMNTEAFF.

The chain has TRBV12-3 or TRBV12-4 and TRBJ1-4; D unresolved. Trimming left V 5 bases short and J 10 bases short, with 14 bases between. The CDR3 is 13 amino acids. CDR3 sequence: CASSQLTSGKLFF. CDR3 sequence (DNA): TGTGCCAGCAGTCAACTCACGAGCGGAAAACTGTTTTTT.

This clone has only a few counts. The chain recombines TRBV4-1 with TRBJ2-2; D gene unclear. The CDR3 is 13 residues long. Germline V lookup: CDR1 MGHRA, CDR2 YSYEKL. V dropped 1 base and J dropped 4 bases, with 4 bases sitting between them. In nucleotides, the CDR3 is TGCGCCAGCAGCCAAGCCCGCACCGGGGAGCTGTTTTTT. The encoded protein is CASSQARTGELFF.

CDR3 sequence reads: CASVRDSGSSTDTQYF. The CDR3 DNA follows: TGCGCCAGCGTCAGGGACAGCGGGTCAAGCACAGATACGCAGTATTTT. The chain is built from TRBV5-1 and TRBJ2-3, with D possibly being TRBD1 (7 bases). The CDR3 is 16 amino acids. The germline V gene has CDR1 SGHRS and CDR2 YFSETQ. Trimming pared 7 bases from V and 0 bases from J, leaving 18 bases between.

The V and J genes are TRBV6-5 and TRBJ1-2; D perhaps matches TRBD1 (5 bases). Germline CDR1 and CDR2: MNHEY and SVGAGI. This CDR3 is 14 amino acids long. Trimming shortened V by 0 bases and J by 4 bases, and 9 bases separated the two germline ends. CDR3 sequence (DNA): TGTGCCAGCAGTTACTCGACAGAGTCCTATGGCTACACCTTC. This codes for CASSYSTESYGYTF.

This chain uses TRBV12-3 or TRBV12-4 with TRBJ2-7; the D is unclear. The CDR3 runs to 12 residues. The V gene lost 3 bases and the J gene lost 0 bases, with 3 bases spanning the gap. CDR3 sequence (DNA): TGTGCCAGCAGTTTGTACTCCTACGAGCAGTACTTC. As protein: CASSLYSYEQYF.

This sequence joins TRBV5-1 and TRBJ2-7, with a tentative D call TRBD1 (6 bases). The V and J ends lost 0 bases and 2 bases respectively, with 15 bases between them. The CDR3 is made up of 16 amino acids. CDR1 and CDR2 (germline): SGHRS, YFSETQ. CDR3 sequence (DNA): TGCGCCAGCAGCTTGGCCCCAGGGGACAACGCCTACGAGCAGTACTTC. Translated: CASSLAPGDNAYEQYF.

The gene calls are TRBV9 and TRBJ2-3; D uncertain. V was pared by 3 bases and J by 5 bases, with 13 bases between. Germline CDR1 and CDR2: SGDLS and YYNGEE. The CDR3 extends over 14 amino acids. CDR3 region: CASSGAGLVDTQYF. For the CDR3, the DNA is TGTGCCAGCAGCGGGGCTGGGCTTGTAGATACGCAGTATTTT.

The chain joins TRBV6-5 to TRBJ1-2; D uncertain. In germline, CDR1 is MNHEY, CDR2 SVGAGI. The CDR3 runs 13 residues. The V end was cut by 2 bases, the J end by 2 bases, with 6 bases between. CDR3 amino acids: CASSYANNYGYTF. DNA of the CDR3: TGTGCCAGCAGTTACGCTAACAACTATGGCTACACCTTC.

CDR3 sequence: CASSLLGGAEAFF. The CDR3 nucleotides read TGTGCCAGCAGTTTATTGGGCGGGGCTGAAGCTTTCTTT. This rearrangement joins TRBV27 to TRBJ1-1, with D unclear. Germline V CDR1 and CDR2: MNHEY, SMNVEV (reference sequence). V lost 1 base and J 6 bases, leaving 9 bases between the germline ends. This CDR3 region has 13 residues.

The CDR3 DNA reads as TGTGCCAGCAGCCCGCACCGGGACAGGTGGGGAAATGAGCAGTTCTTC. It specifies CASSPHRDRWGNEQFF. The genes are TRBV7-6 and TRBJ2-1, with 8 positions matching TRBD1. The CDR3 extends over 16 amino acids. The J segment lost 7 bases and the V segment lost 5 bases, leaving 13 bases of the junction unmatched. Looked up from germline, CDR1 is SGHVS and CDR2 is FNYEAQ.

J is TRBJ2-5 and V is TRBV27; 9 nucleotides line up with TRBD2. CDR1 is MNHEY, CDR2 SMNVEV, per germline (reference sequence). The V gene end was trimmed by 2 bases and the J gene end by 2 bases; junction bases not matched to a gene: 6. The CDR3 sequence is 16 residues long. In DNA, the CDR3 is TGTGCCAGCAGTTTACTCGGACTAGCGCATCAAGAGACCCAGTACTTC. The encoded protein is CASSLLGLAHQETQYF.